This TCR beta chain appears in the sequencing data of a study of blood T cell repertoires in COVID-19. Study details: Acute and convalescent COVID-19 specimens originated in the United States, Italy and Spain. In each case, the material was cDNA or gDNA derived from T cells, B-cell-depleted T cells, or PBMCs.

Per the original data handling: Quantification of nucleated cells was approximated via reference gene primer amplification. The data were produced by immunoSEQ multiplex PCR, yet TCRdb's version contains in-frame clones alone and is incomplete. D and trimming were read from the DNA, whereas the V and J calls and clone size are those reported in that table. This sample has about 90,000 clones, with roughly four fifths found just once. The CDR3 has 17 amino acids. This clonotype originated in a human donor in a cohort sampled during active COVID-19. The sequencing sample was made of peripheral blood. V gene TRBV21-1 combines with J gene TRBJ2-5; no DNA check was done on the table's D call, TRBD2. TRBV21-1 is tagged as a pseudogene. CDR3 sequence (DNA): TGTGCCAGCAGCAAAGCTCGAACTAGCGGGGGTGAAGAGACCCAGTACTTC. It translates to CASSKARTSGGEETQYF.